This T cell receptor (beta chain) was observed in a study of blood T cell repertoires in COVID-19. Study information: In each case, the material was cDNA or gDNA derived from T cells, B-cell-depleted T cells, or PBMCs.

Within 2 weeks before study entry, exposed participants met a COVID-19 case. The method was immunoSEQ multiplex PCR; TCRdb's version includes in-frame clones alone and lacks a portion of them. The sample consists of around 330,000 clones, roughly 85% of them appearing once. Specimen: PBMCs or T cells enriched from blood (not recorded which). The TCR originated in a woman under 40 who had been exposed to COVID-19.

Here the CDR3 reads CASSDSLEDNEQFF. CDR3 nucleotides: TGTGCCAGCAGTGACTCCCTAGAGGACAATGAGCAGTTCTTC. The chain joins TRBV6-4 to TRBJ2-1, with unresolved D. This CDR3 spans 14 amino acids. With 0 bases removed from V and 5 bases from J, the gap between germline ends came to 8 bases. CDR1 MRHNA and CDR2 SNTAGT come from the germline V gene.